The sample holds many counts of the clone carrying this T cell receptor (beta chain). TCRdb re-analysed the reads in MiXCR, keeping a single row per CDR3 protein. The sample records approximately 260,000 distinct CDR3 sequences, approximately 17% being singletons. This record belongs to a study of T cell repertoires in cytomegalovirus infection. The sample taken for sequencing was CD8+ T cells from PBMCs. This TCR was sampled from a human donor in good health (CMV status not recorded). Some clones in this sample may be carry-over from other donors' samples.

CDR3 nucleotide sequence: TGTGCCAGCAGCCTAAGTAGGTATAGCAATCAGCCCCAGCATTTT. Protein: CASSLSRYSNQPQHF. The V call is TRBV6-2 or TRBV6-3, the J call TRBJ1-5; no clear D gene. Germline CDR1 reads MNHEY; CDR2 reads SVGEGT. Trimming removed 6 bases from V and 0 bases from J, with 12 bases in between. CDR3 length: 15 amino acids.